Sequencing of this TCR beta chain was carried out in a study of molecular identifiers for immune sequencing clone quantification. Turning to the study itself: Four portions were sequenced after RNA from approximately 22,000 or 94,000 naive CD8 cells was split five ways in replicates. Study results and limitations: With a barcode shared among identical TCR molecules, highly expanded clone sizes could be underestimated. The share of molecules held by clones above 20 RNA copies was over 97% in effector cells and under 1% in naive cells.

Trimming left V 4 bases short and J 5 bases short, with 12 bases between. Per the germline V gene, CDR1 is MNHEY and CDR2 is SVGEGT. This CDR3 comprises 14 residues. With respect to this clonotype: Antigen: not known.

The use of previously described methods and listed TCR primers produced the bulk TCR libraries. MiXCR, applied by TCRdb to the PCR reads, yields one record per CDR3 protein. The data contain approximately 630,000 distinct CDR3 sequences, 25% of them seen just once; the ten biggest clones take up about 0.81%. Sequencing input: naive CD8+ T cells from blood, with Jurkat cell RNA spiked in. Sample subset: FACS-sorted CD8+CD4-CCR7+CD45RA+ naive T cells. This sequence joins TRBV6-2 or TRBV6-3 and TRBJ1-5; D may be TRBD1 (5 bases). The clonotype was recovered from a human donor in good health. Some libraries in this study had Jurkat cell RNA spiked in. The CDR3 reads CASSSGGWYQPQHF. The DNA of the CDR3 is TGTGCCAGCAGTTCCGGGGGGTGGTATCAGCCCCAGCATTTT.